This passage covers 23 T cell receptor beta chains from one sample sequenced in a study of cytomegalovirus exposure and HLA in healthy donors. Repertoires were generated with immunoSEQ multiplex PCR, while TCRdb's copy carries only in-frame clones and drops some. Of around 150,000 clones detected, 91% appear once; the ten largest clones hold around 2.7%. What was sequenced was PBMCs. These receptors were taken from a woman between 18 and 29 years old in good health and CMV-seropositive.

CDR3 nucleotide sequence: TGTGCCAGCAGTGAAGCGACAGGCACGGGGTCTGGGGCCAACGTCCTGACTTTC. Its protein is CASSEATGTGSGANVLTF. The chain uses TRBV6-1 and TRBJ2-6; D possibly corresponds to TRBD1 (6 bases). Germline V lookup: CDR1 MNHNS, CDR2 SASEGT. The CDR3 has 18 amino acids. The V and J ends lost 0 bases and 1 base respectively, with 13 bases between them.

V and J are TRBV5-1 and TRBJ2-3, with 13 nucleotides matching TRBD2. With V trimmed by 0 bases and J by 0 bases, 4 bases remained unmatched. Germline lookup yields CDR1 SGHRS and CDR2 YFSETQ. The CDR3 loop spans 18 amino acids. The CDR3 nucleotides are TGCGCCAGCAGCTTGGGACTAGCGGGGGGCGAAAGCACAGATACGCAGTATTTT. This translates into CASSLGLAGGESTDTQYF. Full variable domain (missing parts from reference TRBV5-1 and TRBJ2-3): KAGVTQTPRYLIKTRGQQVTLSCSPISGHRSVSWYQQTPGQGLQFLFEYFSETQRNKGNFPGRFSGRQFSNSRSEMNVSTLELGDSALYLCASSLGLAGGESTDTQYFGPGTRLTVL.

The chain joins TRBV30 to TRBJ1-1; weak D call: TRBD1 (6 bases). The CDR3 runs to 16 residues. Per the germline V gene, CDR1 is GTSNPN and CDR2 is SVGIG (reference sequence). The V and J ends lost 0 bases and 3 bases respectively, with 17 bases between them. CDR3 sequence reads: CAWSVQGFEWDTEAFF. CDR3 sequence (DNA): TGTGCCTGGAGTGTCCAGGGGTTTGAGTGGGACACTGAAGCTTTCTTT.

V gene TRBV9 combines with J gene TRBJ2-1, with 9 bases aligning to TRBD2. The CDR3 is made up of 16 amino acids. In germline, CDR1 is SGDLS, CDR2 YYNGEE. Trimming removed 0 bases from V and 10 bases from J; junction bases left unmatched: 11. CDR3 protein: CASSVASSGIGGEQFF. As DNA, the CDR3 is TGTGCCAGCAGCGTAGCTTCTAGCGGGATAGGAGGAGAGCAGTTCTTC.

This chain links TRBV28 with TRBJ2-7, with D perhaps TRBD2 (5 bases). CDR3 length: 17 residues. The ends were cut back, 5 bases at V and 0 bases at J, with 20 bases in the middle. Germline V lookup: CDR1 MDHEN, CDR2 SYDVKM. This CDR3 reads CASSPRSWRIYSYEQYF. CDR3 DNA: TGTGCCAGCAGTCCCCGCTCGTGGAGGATTTACTCCTACGAGCAGTACTTC.

The CDR3 protein is CASRDNSNQPQHF. CDR3 DNA sequence: TGTGCCAGTAGGGACAATAGCAATCAGCCCCAGCATTTT. The genes are TRBV19 and TRBJ1-5; possible D gene TRBD1, 5 bases. V lost 6 bases, J lost 0 bases, and 6 bases lay in between. The CDR3 contains 13 residues. The germline V gene has CDR1 LNHDA and CDR2 SQIVND (reference sequence).

The chain employs TRBV9 and TRBJ2-7; 7 bases fit TRBD1. This CDR3 has 15 residues. V was pared by 4 bases and J by 2 bases, with 9 bases of the junction left unmatched. Per germline, CDR1 SGDLS and CDR2 YYNGEE. CDR3 loop: CASSPRRDRTYEQYF. In DNA, the CDR3 is TGTGCCAGCAGCCCCCGCCGGGACAGAACCTACGAGCAGTACTTC.

The J gene is TRBJ2-3, the V gene TRBV2, with D perhaps matching TRBD2 (5 bases). CDR3 length equals 14 residues. The V gene lost 11 bases and the J gene lost 5 bases, with 20 bases spanning the gap. Germline V gene lookup returns CDR1 SNHLY and CDR2 FYNNEI. This chain's CDR3 is CASLPPGIGDTQYF. CDR3 DNA: TGTGCCTCCCTCCCTCCCGGGATTGGAGATACGCAGTATTTT.

The chain couples TRBV19 to TRBJ1-3; D is unclear. The CDR3 runs 15 residues. CDR1 and CDR2 from the germline V gene are LNHDA and SQIVND (reference sequence). The V gene lost 3 bases and the J gene lost 0 bases, with 9 bases spanning the gap. For the CDR3, the DNA is TGTGCCAGTAGTATGGGCCAGGCCTCTGGAAACACCATATATTTT. Translation gives CASSMGQASGNTIYF.

V and J are TRBV5-4 and TRBJ1-2; 7 nucleotides agree with TRBD1. CDR1 and CDR2 (germline): SGHNT, YYREEE (reference sequence). Germline trimming cut 3 bases from V and 4 bases from J; bases unmatched to any gene: 12. This CDR3 spans 16 amino acids. The CDR3 loop is CASSSWDSLSFYGYTF. DNA of the CDR3: TGTGCCAGCAGCTCGTGGGACAGCTTGTCCTTCTATGGCTACACCTTC.

This sequence joins TRBV7-9 and TRBJ2-3, with TRBD1 identical over 8 bases. Germline CDR1 SEHNR, CDR2 FQNEAQ (reference sequence). This CDR3 spans 16 amino acids. The V segment lost 5 bases and the J segment 2 bases; nucleotides outside the gene matches: 9. CDR3 loop: CASSHDRGVLTDTQYF. As DNA, the CDR3 is TGTGCCAGCAGCCACGACAGGGGCGTACTCACAGATACGCAGTATTTT.

The rearrangement uses TRBV7-9 and TRBJ2-3; possibly TRBD2 for D (5 bases). Trimming stripped 2 bases from V and 1 base from J, with 13 bases between. The CDR3 covers 16 residues. CDR1 is SEHNR and CDR2 is FQNEAQ in the germline V gene (reference sequence). CDR3 region: CASSLRDPRGTDTQYF. The CDR3 DNA reads TGTGCCAGCAGCTTACGGGATCCCCGGGGCACAGATACGCAGTATTTT.

This sequence joins TRBV11-2 and TRBJ1-3; D may be TRBD1 (5 bases). With 1 base removed from V and 0 bases from J, the gap between germline ends came to 13 bases. This CDR3 is built from 17 residues. From germline, CDR1 is SGHAT and CDR2 FQNNGV. The CDR3 sequence is CASSLVPGMSSGNTIYF. DNA for the CDR3: TGTGCCAGCAGCTTAGTGCCAGGGATGAGCTCTGGAAACACCATATATTTT.

Note on this clone: The same CDR3 can be traced to other DNA sequences in this sample. The chain employs TRBV11-2 and TRBJ1-2; no definite D call. V lost 4 bases and J 4 bases, leaving 7 bases between the germline ends. CDR3 length: 12 amino acids. Per the germline V gene, CDR1 is SGHAT and CDR2 is FQNNGV. As DNA, the CDR3 is TGTGCCAGCAGCTCAGAACTCTATGGCTACACCTTC. It codes for CASSSELYGYTF.

This chain connects TRBV4-2 to TRBJ1-1; 8 bases fit TRBD1. The J segment lost 5 bases and the V segment lost 2 bases, leaving 7 bases of the junction unmatched. This CDR3 region has 15 residues. CDR1 and CDR2 (germline): LGHNA, YNFKEQ. The CDR3 here is CASSQSGGRRTEAFF. CDR3 in DNA: TGTGCCAGCAGCCAATCAGGGGGCCGACGGACTGAAGCTTTCTTT.

This sequence joins TRBV9 and TRBJ1-2; D may be TRBD1 (6 bases). Per the germline V gene, CDR1 is SGDLS and CDR2 is YYNGEE. Trimming removed 6 bases at V and 4 bases at J, with 13 bases between. This CDR3 spans 13 amino acids. CDR3 in amino acids: CASTSQGIYGYTF. As DNA, the CDR3 is TGTGCCAGCACCTCCCAGGGGATCTATGGCTACACCTTC.

This chain links TRBV18 with TRBJ2-7; 8 nucleotides line up with TRBD1. J was trimmed by 3 bases and V by 4 bases; bases with no gene match: 8. CDR1 and CDR2 from the germline V gene are KGHSH and LQKENI. CDR3 length equals 15 residues. CDR3 in DNA: TGTGCCAGCTCACACTCCGTGACAGGGGTCTACGAGCAGTACTTC. It yields the protein CASSHSVTGVYEQYF.

The gene calls are TRBV7-2 and TRBJ2-7; 15 bases match TRBD2. V gave up 3 bases and J gave up 2 bases; unmatched junction bases: 11. From germline, CDR1 is SGHTA and CDR2 FQGNSA. The CDR3 sequence is 19 residues long. The CDR3, as DNA: TGTGCCAGCAGCTTCAATAAGGGACTAGCGGGAGGCCCCACCTACGAGCAGTACTTC. Its translation is CASSFNKGLAGGPTYEQYF.

This chain joins TRBV4-2 and TRBJ1-1; TRBD1 matches at 10 bases. In germline, CDR1 is LGHNA, CDR2 YNFKEQ. V was pared by 3 bases and J by 6 bases, with 10 bases of the junction left unmatched. The CDR3 loop spans 16 amino acids. CDR3 region: CASSHGGTGDPPEAFF. Here the CDR3 DNA reads TGTGCCAGCAGCCACGGGGGGACAGGGGATCCCCCTGAAGCTTTCTTT.

This chain connects TRBV19 to TRBJ1-2; 9 bases are shared with TRBD1. This CDR3 is built from 14 residues. V lost 6 bases, J lost 5 bases, and 7 bases stayed unmatched. Germline assignment: CDR1 LNHDA and CDR2 SQIVND (reference sequence). In DNA, the CDR3 is TGTGCCAGTAGGAGGACAGGGGTTGAGTATGGCTACACCTTC. Protein product: CASRRTGVEYGYTF.

This chain joins TRBV7-9 and TRBJ2-1, with 9 bases identical to TRBD2. V lost 5 bases, J lost 8 bases, and 10 bases stayed unmatched. Germline CDR1 and CDR2: SEHNR and FQNEAQ (reference sequence). CDR3 length equals 15 residues. The CDR3 coding sequence is TGTGCCAGCAGCCCCCCCGCGGGAGGGAAACATGAGCAGTTCTTC. This sequence encodes CASSPPAGGKHEQFF.

The chain has TRBV12-5 and TRBJ2-5; D is perhaps TRBD2 (5 bases). Between the trimmed V and J ends, which lost 1 base and 2 bases, there was a span of 23 bases. From germline, CDR1 is LGHNT and CDR2 FRNRAP. The CDR3 loop spans 19 amino acids. CDR3 sequence (DNA): TGTGCTAGTGGTTTGGGGCGGGTGCCAGACCTCGAAACTCAAGAGACCCAGTACTTC. It is translated as CASGLGRVPDLETQETQYF. Drawing the rest from reference TRBV12-5 and TRBJ2-5, the complete variable domain is DARVTQTPRHKVTEMGQEVTMRCQPILGHNTVFWYRQTMMQGLELLAYFRNRAPLDDSGMPKDRFSAEMPDATLATLKIQPSEPRDSAVYFCASGLGRVPDLETQETQYFGPGTRLLVL.

This chain joins TRBV29-1 and TRBJ2-5; the D gene is possibly TRBD1 (6 bases). There are 14 residues in the CDR3. Germline-derived CDR1 and CDR2 are SQVTM and ANQGSEA. Trimming cost V 0 bases and J 4 bases, with 12 bases left between them. DNA for the CDR3: TGCAGCGTTGAAGAAGCAGACAGGCCAGAGACCCAGTACTTC. Translated: CSVEEADRPETQYF. Looking up the rest from reference TRBV29-1 and TRBJ2-5 gives the full variable domain: SAVISQKPSRDICQRGTSLTIQCQVDSQVTMMFWYRQQPGQSLTLIATANQGSEATYESGFVIDKFPISRPNLTFSTLTVSNMSPEDSSIYLCSVEEADRPETQYFGPGTRLLVL.